These 32 T cell receptor beta chains came from one sample sequenced in a study of regulatory T cells in long-lasting Graves disease. Noted time point: persistent/refractory GD, antithyroid drugs over 5 years with positive TRAb. The TCR library was made from RNA extracted from PBMCs. HTBI primers from iRepertoire and Arm-PCR of CDR3 regions yielded the TCR beta libraries. Via MiXCR, TCRdb re-called the multiplex PCR reads, giving one row per CDR3 protein. There are a few hundred thousand distinct CDR3 sequences in the sample; roughly a quarter occur only once, and about a quarter lies in the top ten. Material: peripheral blood mononuclear cells (PBMCs), obtained when the disease was refractory, from a patient treated with antithyroid drugs. These receptors were obtained from a female donor with Graves disease.

The chain uses TRBV19 and TRBJ2-7, with 10 bases that match TRBD2. J gave up 6 bases and V 4 bases, and 3 bases lay outside the gene matches. Germline-derived CDR1 and CDR2 are LNHDA and SQIVND (reference sequence). The CDR3 runs 13 residues. DNA of the CDR3: TGTGCCAGTAGTACTAGCGGGAGTTTCGAGCAGTACTTC. Protein: CASSTSGSFEQYF.

This clonotype came up a few times. CDR3 sequence reads: CASSQDATAFYGYTF. Written as DNA, the CDR3 is TGCGCCAGCAGCCAAGATGCAACGGCCTTTTATGGCTACACCTTC. The V call is TRBV4-1, the J call TRBJ1-2; D is unresolved. Trimming left V 0 bases short and J 5 bases short, with 13 bases between. Germline V gene sequence: CDR1 MGHRA, CDR2 YSYEKL. The CDR3 totals 15 residues.

This chain joins TRBV3-1 and TRBJ2-7; 9 bases are shared with TRBD2. The CDR3 runs 14 residues. J lost 2 bases, V lost 4 bases, and 3 bases had no gene match. Per the germline V gene, CDR1 is LGHDT and CDR2 is YNNKEL (reference sequence). This CDR3 reads CASSRAGGPYEQYF. DNA of the CDR3: TGTGCCAGCAGCCGGGCGGGAGGGCCCTACGAGCAGTACTTC.

This clonotype was recorded once. One end of the junction varies from germline; a read error may be responsible. The DNA for the CDR3 is TGTGTCAGCAGATCGACCCCGGGACAGGGGTTAGGCGAGCAGTACTTC. This sequence encodes CVSRSTPGQGLGEQYF. The chain joins TRBV7-9 to TRBJ2-7; 10 positions match TRBD1. The CDR3 spans 16 residues. Per the germline V gene, CDR1 is SEHNR and CDR2 is FQNEAQ (reference sequence).

This clonotype was recorded many times. The chain is built from TRBV15 and TRBJ1-2; no clear D. Trimming pared 0 bases from V and 9 bases from J, leaving 14 bases between. This CDR3 has 14 residues. Germline values: CDR1 LNHNV, CDR2 YYDKDF (reference sequence). In nucleotides, the CDR3 is TGTGCCACCAGCAGAGAATCCAGAGTCAAAAGCTACACCTTC. It specifies CATSRESRVKSYTF. The full variable domain, completed using reference TRBV15 and TRBJ1-2, is DAMVIQNPRYQVTQFGKPVTLSCSQTLNHNVMYWYQQKSSQAPKLLFHYYDKDFNNEADTPDNFQSRRPNTSFCFLDIRSPGLGDTAMYLCATSRESRVKSYTFGSGTRLTVV.

The chain is built from TRBV4-3 and TRBJ2-7; D is perhaps TRBD1 or TRBD2 (5 bases each). V shed 1 base and J shed 0 bases, with 10 bases lying between them. Germline CDR1 reads LGHNA; CDR2 reads YSLEER. There are 15 residues in the CDR3. CDR3 in amino acids: CASSQAGQPSYEQYF. For the CDR3, the DNA is TGCGCCAGCAGCCAAGCGGGGCAGCCCTCCTACGAGCAGTACTTC.

This clonotype was detected a few times. The chain uses TRBV20-1 and TRBJ2-7; a weak D match, TRBD2 (6 bases). The CDR3 sequence is 13 residues long. Deletions cut 5 bases from V and 0 bases from J, with 11 bases between. Germline V CDR1 and CDR2: DFQATT, SNEGSKA (reference sequence). Here the CDR3 reads CSARPDYSYEQYF. The CDR3 DNA reads TGCAGTGCTCGCCCGGACTACTCCTACGAGCAGTACTTC.

This clonotype has at least ten counts. The chain uses TRBV12-3 or TRBV12-4 and TRBJ1-1; D uncertain. The CDR3 contains 13 residues. V was clipped by 6 bases and J by 0 bases, with 8 bases between them. The CDR3 DNA follows: TGTGCCAGCAGGAATCAGATGAACACTGAAGCTTTCTTT. Translated, it gives CASRNQMNTEAFF.

In its sample, this clonotype was seen once. The chain employs TRBV20-1 and TRBJ2-3, with 14 bases aligning to TRBD2. Germline V CDR1 and CDR2: DFQATT, SNEGSKA (reference sequence). Trimming removed 1 base from V and 6 bases from J; junction bases left unmatched: 9. The CDR3 length is 17 residues. CDR3 nucleotides: TGCAGTGCTAGAGTGGCGACTAGCGGGAGGGTAGGGGATACGCAGTATTTT. Residues: CSARVATSGRVGDTQYF.

This clonotype was observed a few times. The chain links TRBV2 to TRBJ2-1; TRBD2 matches at 9 bases. Unmatched junction bases numbered 16, after V lost 6 bases and J lost 10 bases. This CDR3 has 16 amino acids. Germline V gives CDR1 SNHLY, CDR2 FYNNEI. In DNA form, the CDR3 reads TGTGCCAGCAGCACAACCGGCCAGCGGGAGGTATTGGAGCAGTTCTTC. Amino acids: CASSTTGQREVLEQFF.

This clonotype showed up just a few times. This sequence joins TRBV2 and TRBJ2-3, with unresolved D. V lost 6 bases to trimming and J lost 6 bases, with 10 bases between them. In germline, CDR1 is SNHLY, CDR2 FYNNEI. CDR3 length: 12 residues. CDR3 coding DNA: TGTGCCAGCAGGACCCAAGCGGATACGCAGTATTTT. It codes for CASRTQADTQYF.

This CDR3 reads CASSPRLAGVYNEQFF. The CDR3 coding sequence is TGTGCCAGCAGCCCACGACTAGCGGGAGTTTACAATGAGCAGTTCTTC. The chain combines TRBV7-8 with TRBJ2-1; 12 nucleotides line up with TRBD2. Trimming at V came to 5 bases and at J to 4 bases, leaving 6 bases not matched to a gene. Germline V gene lookup returns CDR1 SGHVS and CDR2 FQNEAQ. The CDR3 extends over 16 amino acids.

This clonotype was detected ten times or more. The chain employs TRBV7-2 and TRBJ2-2; 7 positions match TRBD1. Trimming at V came to 5 bases and at J to 6 bases, leaving 9 bases not matched to a gene. This CDR3 has 15 amino acids. Germline lookup yields CDR1 SGHTA and CDR2 FQGNSA. The CDR3: CASSPRQGGAGELFF. CDR3 DNA: TGTGCCAGCAGCCCAAGACAGGGTGGTGCCGGGGAGCTGTTTTTT.

This clonotype was seen ten or more times. The chain joins TRBV6-5 to TRBJ2-7; 7 nucleotides align to TRBD2. The ends lost 2 bases at V and 6 bases at J; junction bases unmatched: 1. Germline loops: CDR1 MNHEY, CDR2 SVGAGI. The CDR3 totals 12 residues. The DNA of the CDR3 is TGTGCCAGCAGTTACGGCGGGGGCGAGCAGTACTTC. Translating it yields CASSYGGGEQYF.

The V gene is TRBV20-1, the J gene TRBJ2-1, with D perhaps TRBD2 (6 bases). Per the germline V gene, CDR1 is DFQATT and CDR2 is SNEGSKA (reference sequence). V gave up 6 bases and J gave up 9 bases, with 12 bases separating them. This CDR3 contains 11 residues. The CDR3: CSAPRAGEQFF. CDR3 nucleotide sequence: TGCAGTGCACCTAGAGCGGGTGAGCAGTTCTTC.

Concerning this clonotype itself: With a much larger clone just one base away, this may be a read error. The chain carries TRBV27 and TRBJ2-2; weak D call: TRBD1 (5 bases). With 7 bases removed from V and 0 bases from J, the gap between germline ends came to 15 bases. CDR1 MNHEY and CDR2 SMNVEV come from the germline V gene (reference sequence). The CDR3 extends over 16 amino acids. The CDR3 here is CASNILTGSNTGELFF. DNA for the CDR3: TGTGCCAGCAATATCCTAACAGGATCGAACACCGGGGAGCTGTTTTTT.

This clonotype was observed a handful of times. Just one base apart from a much larger clone, this may be a read error. The V gene is TRBV7-2, the J gene TRBJ2-1, with 8 positions matching TRBD2. This CDR3 has 14 residues. The germline V gene has CDR1 SGHTA and CDR2 FQGNSA. This CDR3 reads CASSLGTSYNEQLF. The CDR3 nucleotides read TGTGCCAGCAGCTTAGGGACTAGCTACAATGAGCAGCTCTTC.

This clonotype was counted ten times or more. CDR3 DNA sequence: TGTGCCAGCAGCCAAGGACCAATGCAAGAGACCCAGTACTTC. This sequence encodes CASSQGPMQETQYF. This chain connects TRBV3-1 to TRBJ2-5; D unresolved. The CDR3 contains 14 residues. Trimming removed 1 base at V and 2 bases at J, with 8 bases between. Per the germline V gene, CDR1 is LGHDT and CDR2 is YNNKEL (reference sequence).

In nucleotides, the CDR3 is TGCGCCAGCGGCCTCCTAGATTCCACAGGGGAGTACGAGCAGTACTTC. It is translated as CASGLLDSTGEYEQYF. The rearrangement joins TRBV5-1 to TRBJ2-7, with 7 nucleotides matching TRBD1. The CDR3 is 16 amino acids. Germline trimming cut 7 bases from V and 4 bases from J; bases unmatched to any gene: 17. Germline V gene data show CDR1 as SGHRS and CDR2 as YFSETQ.

The chain uses TRBV18 and TRBJ2-7, with 7 bases matching TRBD2. CDR3 size: 16 residues. Trimming removed 3 bases from V and 1 base from J; junction bases left unmatched: 9. Germline loops: CDR1 KGHSH, CDR2 LQKENI. CDR3 bases: TGTGCCAGCTCACCTCTGCGTCCGCGGGAGTCCTACGAGCAGTACTTC. It codes for CASSPLRPRESYEQYF.

The rearrangement joins TRBV28 to TRBJ1-5; D ambiguous. V lost 9 bases, J lost 7 bases, and 13 bases lay in between. Germline V gene sequence: CDR1 MDHEN, CDR2 SYDVKM. CDR3 length: 12 residues. The DNA for the CDR3 is TGTGCCAGTAGTATCCAGTTCCAGCCCCAGCATTTT. As protein: CASSIQFQPQHF.

The J gene is TRBJ2-1, the V gene TRBV9; D is undetermined. CDR3 length: 15 amino acids. V dropped 0 bases and J dropped 7 bases, with 14 bases sitting between them. Germline V CDR1 and CDR2: SGDLS, YYNGEE. CDR3 nucleotides: TGTGCCAGCAGCGTAGGGTCCCGAGACGGGAATGAGCAGTTCTTC. Protein product: CASSVGSRDGNEQFF. The variable domain in full, with the rest retrieved from reference TRBV9 and TRBJ2-1, is DSGVTQTPKHLITATGQRVTLRCSPRSGDLSVYWYQQSLDQGLQFLIQYYNGEERAKGNILERFSAQQFPDLHSELNLSSLELGDSALYFCASSVGSRDGNEQFFGPGTRLTVL.

This clonotype has ten or more counts. This chain connects TRBV20-1 to TRBJ1-5; a weak D match, TRBD1 (5 bases). V was trimmed by 7 bases and J by 2 bases, leaving 15 bases between them. Germline V gene sequence: CDR1 DFQATT, CDR2 SNEGSKA (reference sequence). This CDR3 spans 14 amino acids. CDR3 amino acids: CSGAQVGGNQPQHF. The CDR3 bases are TGCAGTGGAGCACAGGTGGGTGGCAATCAGCCCCAGCATTTT.

In its sample, this clonotype was seen a few times. This sequence joins TRBV14 and TRBJ1-1, with D unclear. The CDR3 contains 14 residues. Deletions cut 5 bases from V and 1 base from J, with 11 bases between. Germline V CDR1 and CDR2: SGHDN, FVKESK. The CDR3, as DNA: TGTGCCAGCAGCACCAAAGCAGGGAACACTGAAGCTTTCTTT. It encodes CASSTKAGNTEAFF.

This clonotype was recorded many times. The V and J genes are TRBV27 and TRBJ2-5, with TRBD1 matching over 12 bases. Germline V gene sequence: CDR1 MNHEY, CDR2 SMNVEV (reference sequence). The CDR3 has 15 amino acids. J was trimmed by 5 bases and V by 1 base; bases with no gene match: 2. The CDR3 loop is CASSLWGQGAETQYF. The CDR3 nucleotides read TGTGCCAGCAGTTTATGGGGACAGGGGGCTGAGACCCAGTACTTC.

This clonotype was found many times. The chain has TRBV29-1 and TRBJ2-7; maybe TRBD1 (6 bases). Per the germline V gene, CDR1 is SQVTM and CDR2 is ANQGSEA. The ends were cut back, 5 bases at V and 7 bases at J, with 18 bases in the middle. The CDR3 extends over 13 amino acids. The CDR3 sequence is CSVRGDTVEEQYF. CDR3 in DNA: TGCAGCGTTCGAGGGGACACGGTGGAGGAGCAGTACTTC.

This clonotype was seen a few times. DNA for the CDR3: TGTGCCAGCAGCCAAGGGAATTACGGGGGCCCTTCGGAAGAGCAGTACTTC. It codes for CASSQGNYGGPSEEQYF. This chain connects TRBV3-1 to TRBJ2-7, with D tentatively TRBD1 or TRBD2 (6 bases each). The length of the CDR3 is 17 residues. Trimming pared 1 base from V and 7 bases from J, leaving 23 bases between. Germline V gene lookup returns CDR1 LGHDT and CDR2 YNNKEL (reference sequence).

The CDR3 sequence is CASSRLAGVKNIQYF. CDR3 DNA: TGCGCCAGCAGCCGGCTAGCGGGGGTCAAAAACATTCAGTACTTC. The chain couples TRBV5-1 to TRBJ2-4; 10 bases line up with TRBD2. This CDR3 has 15 amino acids. The V and J ends lost 4 bases and 3 bases, in that order; junction bases with no gene match: 4. Germline loops: CDR1 SGHRS, CDR2 YFSETQ.

This clonotype was seen ten or more times. The genes are TRBV6-2 or TRBV6-3 and TRBJ2-6, with no clear D. The CDR3 spans 14 residues. Trimming removed 5 bases at V and 0 bases at J, with 5 bases between. The germline V gene encodes CDR1 MNHEY and CDR2 SVGEGT. CDR3 DNA: TGTGCCAGCAGTATGACCTCTGGGGCCAACGTCCTGACTTTC. As protein: CASSMTSGANVLTF.

V is TRBV19 and J is TRBJ1-3, with TRBD1 matching 7 bases. The CDR3 runs 13 residues. V shed 6 bases, J shed 14 bases, and the junction held 13 bases outside the gene matches. CDR1 and CDR2 from the germline V gene are LNHDA and SQIVND (reference sequence). The CDR3 spells CASRMTGTAKLYF. Written as DNA, the CDR3 is TGTGCCAGTAGAATGACCGGGACAGCCAAACTATATTTT.

The sample holds a few counts of this clonotype. V gene TRBV30 combines with J gene TRBJ1-5; the match to TRBD1 covers 8 bases. V gave up 0 bases and J gave up 4 bases; unmatched junction bases: 8. The length of the CDR3 is 16 residues. Germline V gives CDR1 GTSNPN, CDR2 SVGIG (reference sequence). The CDR3, as DNA: TGTGCCTGGAGTGTACACTCGGGACAGGATAATCAGCCCCAGCATTTT. Translating it yields CAWSVHSGQDNQPQHF.

V usage is TRBV14 and J usage is TRBJ2-7; D is undetermined. CDR1 and CDR2 (germline): SGHDN, FVKESK. Trimming removed 3 bases from V and 2 bases from J, with 11 bases in between. CDR3 size: 14 residues. The CDR3 reads CASSQTGHPYEQYF. The DNA of the CDR3 is TGTGCCAGCAGCCAGACGGGTCATCCCTACGAGCAGTACTTC.